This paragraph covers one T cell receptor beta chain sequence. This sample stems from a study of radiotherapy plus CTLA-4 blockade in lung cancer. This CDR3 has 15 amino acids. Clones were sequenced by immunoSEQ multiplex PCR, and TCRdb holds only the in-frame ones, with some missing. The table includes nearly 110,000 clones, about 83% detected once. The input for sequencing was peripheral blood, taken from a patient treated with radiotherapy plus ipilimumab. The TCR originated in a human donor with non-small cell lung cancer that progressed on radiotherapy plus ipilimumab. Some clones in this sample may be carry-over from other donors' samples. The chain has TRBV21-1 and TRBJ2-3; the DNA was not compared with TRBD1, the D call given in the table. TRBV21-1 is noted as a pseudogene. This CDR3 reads CASSKGRGRPDTQYF. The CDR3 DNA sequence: TGTGCCAGCAGCAAAGGGAGGGGGCGCCCAGATACGCAGTATTTT.